This entry concerns a single T cell receptor (beta chain). Its antigen remains unidentified. No base quality information exists; no much larger clone differs at one position. V and J lose 6 bases and 3 bases, and a span of 9 bases separates them. Reading the germline V gene gives CDR1 SNHLY and CDR2 FYNNEI. Including the terminal cysteine and phenylalanine, the CDR3 comprises 12 residues. CDR3 DNA only is kept here, 36 bases in frame from base 1. The immunoSEQ platform was used to sequence TCR beta CDR3 regions at survey depth. The QIAamp DNA micro kit was used to extract genomic DNA from every cultured and uncultured CD8+ T cell population. The source study handled its data this way. Samples with fewer than 5,000 productive reads were excluded, which removed about 7% of the roughly 80 HIV peptide-stimulated cultures. Sequences were trimmed to CDR3 by a MANAFEST web app, and nonproductive sequences, CDR3s under 5 amino acids, and sequences not starting with C or ending with F/W were removed. Clonotypes were classified as antigen-specific only if expansion was observed in at least 2 of 3 replicates versus the no-peptide control at FDR 0.01, only within one epitope family. A frequency at least fivefold higher than in wells stimulated with peptides from other epitope families was additionally required for specific clonotypes. TCRdb re-hosts the immuneACCESS table, in-frame sequences only. Its copies lack some clones; in the studies checked, an unresolved V gene accounts for under half of them, and the cause for the rest is not known. The DNA was the basis for D and trimming; V, J and clone size are from that table. The sample table lists under 100,000 clones, roughly four fifths of them with a count of one. In total, the top ten clones hold more than 25% of the sample.

This sample is part of a study of CD8 T cell repertoires and HIV-1 epitope variants (dated by TCRdb to the early 2020s). With respect to the entire study: In separate culture wells, T cells were stimulated with each of twenty-five peptides that represented autologous and known Gag and Nef epitope variants. A CMV, EBV and flu peptide pool, the Ebola AY9 epitope as negative control, and a no-peptide well were included as control conditions. Three Gag epitope families and Nef HW9 and YT9 were included among the tested epitopes. Using the EasySep Human T Cell Enrichment Kit, T cells were enriched and then co-cultured with an equal number of autologous T cell-negative cells acting as antigen-presenting cells. Cultures were maintained for around 11 days in IMDM with gentamicin, and half-media changes adding IL-2, IL-7 and IL-15 were performed on days 3 and 7. A 1M T cell aliquot was kept as an uncultured baseline condition, separate from the 83 T cell cultures. A total of some 84 T cell cultures were run, with each culture condition done in triplicate except for one peptide, which was done in duplicate.

The EasySep Human CD8+ T Cell Enrichment Kit was used on day 10 to isolate CD8+ T cells from every culture. General findings and caveats noted by the study authors: The assay identified only TCR beta chains and indicated proliferation to antigen, not T cell function or cytokine profile. The study identified roughly nine antigen-specific TCR beta clonotypes, 5 to 7 of which appeared to be cross-reactive for autologous or known escape epitope variants. The Nef KF9 family was recognized by five clonotypes and the HW9 family by one, and no responses to the TAALDMSHF plasma variant were observed.

The sequence links TRBV2 to TRBJ2-7; TRBD2 could be the D gene, as 5 bases match. Sample: uncultured baseline CD8+ T cells from peripheral blood mononuclear cells (PBMCs). This receptor was obtained from a male donor with HIV. The encoded CDR3 is CASRDLFYEQYF. The DNA sequence is as follows: TGTGCCAGCAGGGACTTATTCTACGAGCAGTACTTC.